This TCR beta chain was recorded in a study of T cell responses to AZD1222 COVID-19 vaccine. Study-wide results and caveats: The peak T cell response came first, and repertoires were sampled only after it. Unmutated variant regions reportedly attract nearly half of all spike-specific TCRs. Baseline seropositivity characterized only 5 to 7 AZD1222 recipients.

Doses given second, at about 4 or about 12 weeks, were pooled. This clone showed up just a few times. Antigen unknown. Using immunoSEQ multiplex PCR, the repertoire was profiled, and TCRdb retains in-frame clones only, with some absent. The sample yields 150,000 or so clones, about 91% seen once. Germline V gene data show CDR1 as SGDLS and CDR2 as YYNGEE. Trimming pared 4 bases from V and 1 base from J, leaving 19 bases between. This CDR3 has 17 amino acids. The rearrangement joins TRBV9 to TRBJ2-3; a weak D match, TRBD2 (6 bases). This TCR was recovered from an adult who received the AZD1222 COVID-19 vaccine. Sample: peripheral blood, taken 28 days after the second AZD1222 dose. The CDR3 DNA follows: TGTGCCAGCAGCCCGGGGGAGATTGATTTGGGCACAGATACGCAGTATTTT. Its protein is CASSPGEIDLGTDTQYF.